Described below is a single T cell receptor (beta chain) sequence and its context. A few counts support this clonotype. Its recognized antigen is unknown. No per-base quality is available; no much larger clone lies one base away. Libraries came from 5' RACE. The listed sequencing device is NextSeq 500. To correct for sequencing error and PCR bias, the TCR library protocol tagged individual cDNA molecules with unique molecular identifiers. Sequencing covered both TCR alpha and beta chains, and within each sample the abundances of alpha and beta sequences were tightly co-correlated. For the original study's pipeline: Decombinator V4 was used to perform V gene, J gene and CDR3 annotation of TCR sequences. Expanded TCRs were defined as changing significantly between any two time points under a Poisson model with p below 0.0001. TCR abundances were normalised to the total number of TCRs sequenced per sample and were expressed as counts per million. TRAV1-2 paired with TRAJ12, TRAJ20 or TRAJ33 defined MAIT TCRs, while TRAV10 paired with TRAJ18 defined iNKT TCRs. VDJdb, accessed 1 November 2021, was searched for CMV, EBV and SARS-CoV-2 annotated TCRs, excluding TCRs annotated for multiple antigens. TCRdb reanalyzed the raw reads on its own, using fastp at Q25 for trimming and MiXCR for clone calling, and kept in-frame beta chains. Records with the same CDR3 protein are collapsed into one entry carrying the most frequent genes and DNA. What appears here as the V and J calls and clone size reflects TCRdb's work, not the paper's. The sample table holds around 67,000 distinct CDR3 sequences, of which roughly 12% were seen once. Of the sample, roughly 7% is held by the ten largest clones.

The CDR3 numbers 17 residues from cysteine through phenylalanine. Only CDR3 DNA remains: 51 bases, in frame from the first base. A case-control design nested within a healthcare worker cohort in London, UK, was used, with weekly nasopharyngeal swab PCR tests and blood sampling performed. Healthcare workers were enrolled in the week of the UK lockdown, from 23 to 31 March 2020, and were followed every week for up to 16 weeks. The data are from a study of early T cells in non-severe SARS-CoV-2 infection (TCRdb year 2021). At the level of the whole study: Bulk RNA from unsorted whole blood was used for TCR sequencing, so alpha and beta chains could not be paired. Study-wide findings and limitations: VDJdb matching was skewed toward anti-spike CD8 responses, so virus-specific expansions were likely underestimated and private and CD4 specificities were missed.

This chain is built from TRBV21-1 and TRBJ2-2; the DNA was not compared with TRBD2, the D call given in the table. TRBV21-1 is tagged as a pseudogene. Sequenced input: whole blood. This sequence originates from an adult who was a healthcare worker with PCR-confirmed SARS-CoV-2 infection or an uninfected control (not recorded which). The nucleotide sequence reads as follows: TGTGCCAGCAGCAAAGAGTCAAGCGGGGGGTCCACCGGGGAGCTGTTTTTT. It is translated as CASSKESSGGSTGELFF.